Shown below are 20 T cell receptor beta chains from a single sample sequenced in a study of T cell responses to AZD1222 COVID-19 vaccine (dated by TCRdb to 2020 to 2023). The time point label on this specimen signifies: about 28 days (+/-7) after the second vaccine dose. The library was produced with the immunoSEQ multiplex PCR assay. TCRdb mirrors the immuneACCESS table, restricted to in-frame sequences. Some clones are absent from its copies; in checked studies, under half trace to an unresolved V gene, and the reason for the others is unknown. The sample table contains tens of thousands of clones; only one count was recorded for roughly 88% of them. 12% of the sample comes from the top ten. The sequences come from peripheral blood, collected 28 days after the second AZD1222 dose. These receptors were taken from an adult who received the AZD1222 COVID-19 vaccine.

The V call is TRBV30, the J call TRBJ1-5, with a weak D call TRBD1 (6 bases). Trimming cost V 2 bases and J 2 bases, with 10 bases left between them. CDR3 length: 14 amino acids. Per germline, CDR1 GTSNPN and CDR2 SVGIG (reference sequence). The CDR3 DNA is TGTGCCTGGAGTTCAGGGGACGGCAATCAGCCCCAGCATTTT. Translated: CAWSSGDGNQPQHF. The whole variable domain, filled in from reference TRBV30 and TRBJ1-5, reads SQTIHQWPATLVQPVGSPLSLECTVEGTSNPNLYWYRQAAGRGLQLLFYSVGIGQISSEVPQNLSASRPQDRQFILSSKKLLLSDSGFYLCAWSSGDGNQPQHFGDGTRLSIL.

The chain is built from TRBV19 and TRBJ2-7, with TRBD1 as a possible D gene (5 bases). Looked up from germline, CDR1 is LNHDA and CDR2 is SQIVND (reference sequence). The CDR3 is made up of 15 amino acids. Between the trimmed V and J ends, which lost 3 bases and 2 bases, there was a span of 14 bases. The CDR3 is CASSIAAGNAYEQYF. Here the CDR3 DNA reads TGTGCCAGTAGTATTGCGGCAGGGAACGCCTACGAGCAGTACTTC.

V is TRBV30 and J is TRBJ2-1; 12 bases fit TRBD2. The J segment lost 6 bases and the V segment lost 1 base, leaving 10 bases of the junction unmatched. The CDR3 has 17 residues. Germline assignment: CDR1 GTSNPN and CDR2 SVGIG (reference sequence). CDR3 in DNA: TGTGCCTGGAGTGCCTGGACTAGCGGGAACTATATCAATGAGCAGTTCTTC. It yields the protein CAWSAWTSGNYINEQFF.

V and J are TRBV6-6 and TRBJ2-3; no definite D call. Germline V CDR1 and CDR2: MNHNY, SVGAGI (reference sequence). This CDR3 comprises 15 residues. The V end lost 6 bases, the J end lost 3 bases, and 16 bases lay between the germline ends. The CDR3 coding sequence is TGTGCCAGCAGGTTGACATCTCGCAGGACAGATACGCAGTATTTT. It translates to CASRLTSRRTDTQYF.

The rearrangement links TRBV6-5 to TRBJ2-5; 13 positions match TRBD2. Per germline, CDR1 MNHEY and CDR2 SVGAGI. The CDR3 is made up of 15 amino acids. V lost 6 bases and J lost 1; bases outside the gene matches: 2. CDR3 sequence reads: CASSRTSGGQETQYF. The CDR3 coding sequence is TGTGCCAGCAGCCGGACTAGCGGGGGCCAAGAGACCCAGTACTTC.

The CDR3: CASSFSLSGGGQQETQYF. In DNA form, the CDR3 reads TGTGCCAGTAGTTTTAGTTTGAGCGGCGGGGGGCAGCAAGAGACCCAGTACTTC. V gene TRBV19 combines with J gene TRBJ2-5; 8 bases line up with TRBD2. Trimming cost V 5 bases and J 2 bases; bases outside gene matches: 16. The length of the CDR3 is 18 residues. CDR1 is LNHDA and CDR2 is SQIVND in the germline V gene (reference sequence).

This clone was seen just once. The V gene is TRBV12-5, the J gene TRBJ2-3; no definite D call. Germline V gene lookup returns CDR1 LGHNT and CDR2 FRNRAP. The CDR3 totals 14 residues. V lost 5 bases to trimming and J lost 0 bases, with 9 bases between them. DNA of the CDR3: TGTGCTAGTGGTCCCCTGGCTAGCACAGATACGCAGTATTTT. Encoded protein: CASGPLASTDTQYF.

CDR3 region: CASSEEALSGNTIYF. The CDR3 DNA sequence: TGTGCCAGCAGTGAGGAGGCTCTCTCTGGAAACACCATATATTTT. J is TRBJ1-3 and V is TRBV2; D is unresolved. V lost 3 bases to trimming and J lost 0 bases, with 9 bases between them. From germline, CDR1 is SNHLY and CDR2 FYNNEI. The CDR3 contains 15 residues.

The genes are TRBV4-2 and TRBJ1-4; D remains ambiguous. CDR3 length equals 16 residues. V lost 3 bases to trimming and J lost 1 base, with 12 bases between them. Germline V lookup: CDR1 LGHNA, CDR2 YNFKEQ. The CDR3 reads CASSQDLHETNEKLFF. In DNA form, the CDR3 reads TGTGCCAGCAGCCAGGACCTACACGAAACTAATGAAAAACTGTTTTTT.

The J gene is TRBJ1-1, the V gene TRBV19; 9 bases fit TRBD1. CDR1 is LNHDA and CDR2 is SQIVND in the germline V gene (reference sequence). With 8 bases clipped from V and 4 bases from J, the junction kept 2 bases outside the gene matches. CDR3 length: 12 residues. CDR3 coding DNA: TGTGCCAGTTTGACAGGGGGCACTGAAGCTTTCTTT. Encoded protein: CASLTGGTEAFF.

The chain recombines TRBV3-1 (or the pseudogene TRBV3-2) with TRBJ2-7; 10 nucleotides align to TRBD1. V was pared by 2 bases and J by 6 bases, with 4 bases of the junction left unmatched. This CDR3 comprises 14 residues. Germline V gene data show CDR1 as LGHDT and CDR2 as YNNKEL (reference sequence). In nucleotides, the CDR3 is TGTGCCAGCAGCCAACGTAGGACAGGGGGCGAGCAGTACTTC. Encoded protein: CASSQRRTGGEQYF.

The V gene is TRBV11-3, the J gene TRBJ2-5; the D gene is possibly TRBD1 (6 bases). This CDR3 is built from 14 residues. The germline V gene encodes CDR1 SGHNT and CDR2 YENEEA. Trimming removed 0 bases from V and 4 bases from J, with 9 bases in between. This chain's CDR3 is CASSLERGSETQYF. The CDR3 coding sequence is TGTGCCAGCAGCTTAGAGAGGGGGTCAGAGACCCAGTACTTC.

This sequence joins TRBV11-2 and TRBJ2-1; TRBD2 matches at 11 bases. V lost 5 bases, J lost 3 bases, and 12 bases stayed unmatched. The CDR3 runs to 18 residues. Germline V CDR1 and CDR2: SGHAT, FQNNGV. The CDR3 loop reads CASSATLAGGSIYNEQFF. The DNA for the CDR3 is TGTGCCAGCAGCGCCACTCTAGCGGGAGGCAGCATCTACAATGAGCAGTTCTTC.

This rearrangement joins TRBV7-3 to TRBJ2-1; D is ambiguous. The CDR3 has 15 residues. V was trimmed by 6 bases and J by 7 bases, leaving 19 bases between them. CDR1 is SGHTA, CDR2 FQGTGA, per germline. CDR3 residues: CASSSDGALGNEQFF. The CDR3 DNA reads TGTGCCAGCAGTTCTGACGGAGCCCTAGGAAATGAGCAGTTCTTC.

The chain is built from TRBV5-1 and TRBJ1-3, with 9 bases aligning to TRBD1. The CDR3 is 15 residues long. Germline V gene sequence: CDR1 SGHRS, CDR2 YFSETQ. J lost 4 bases, V lost 4 bases, and 6 bases had no gene match. CDR3 in DNA: TGCGCCAGCAGCGAAACAGGGGGCAGCGGAAACACCATATATTTT. Translating it yields CASSETGGSGNTIYF.

This clone came up a few times. The rearrangement joins TRBV3-1 (or the pseudogene TRBV3-2) to TRBJ1-1, with D possibly being TRBD1 (6 bases). Per germline, CDR1 LGHDT and CDR2 YNNKEL (reference sequence). The CDR3 extends over 14 amino acids. V shed 8 bases and J shed 6 bases, with 19 bases lying between them. As DNA, the CDR3 is TGTGCCAGCCGAAAACAGGGAGCTGGGGCTGAAGCTTTCTTT. Translating gives CASRKQGAGAEAFF.

In this sample, this clone turned up once. V gene TRBV7-9 combines with J gene TRBJ2-1, with TRBD2 as a possible D gene (6 bases). V was cut by 4 bases and J by 0 bases, with 10 bases left in between. Per germline, CDR1 SEHNR and CDR2 FQNEAQ (reference sequence). The CDR3 totals 15 residues. The CDR3 bases are TGTGCCAGCAGCTGGAGGGACTCCTCCTACAATGAGCAGTTCTTC. Protein: CASSWRDSSYNEQFF.

The chain combines TRBV18 with TRBJ1-5; 7 nucleotides match TRBD1. The CDR3 totals 15 residues. Germline V gene data show CDR1 as KGHSH and CDR2 as LQKENI. V lost 5 bases and J lost 3; bases outside the gene matches: 7. The CDR3 DNA reads TGTGCCAGCTCAACCCTGGGACAGAACAATCAGCCCCAGCATTTT. Its protein is CASSTLGQNNQPQHF.

The rearrangement uses TRBV30 and TRBJ2-3, with 8 bases that match TRBD2. Germline V lookup: CDR1 GTSNPN, CDR2 SVGIG (reference sequence). J lost 2 bases, V lost 1 base, and 5 bases had no gene match. The CDR3 runs to 15 residues. The chain's CDR3 is CAWSEGLDFTDTQYF. The CDR3 DNA sequence: TGTGCCTGGAGTGAGGGACTAGATTTCACAGATACGCAGTATTTT.

As to this clone: The same CDR3 arises from other DNA sequences in this sample as well. The chain couples TRBV6-5 to TRBJ1-5, with a tentative D call TRBD1 (6 bases). Germline-derived CDR1 and CDR2 are MNHEY and SVGAGI. V lost 7 bases and J 4 bases, leaving 14 bases between the germline ends. The CDR3 is 14 amino acids. The CDR3: CASNPTGSNQPQHF. Written as DNA, the CDR3 is TGTGCCAGCAACCCGACAGGCTCTAATCAGCCCCAGCATTTT.